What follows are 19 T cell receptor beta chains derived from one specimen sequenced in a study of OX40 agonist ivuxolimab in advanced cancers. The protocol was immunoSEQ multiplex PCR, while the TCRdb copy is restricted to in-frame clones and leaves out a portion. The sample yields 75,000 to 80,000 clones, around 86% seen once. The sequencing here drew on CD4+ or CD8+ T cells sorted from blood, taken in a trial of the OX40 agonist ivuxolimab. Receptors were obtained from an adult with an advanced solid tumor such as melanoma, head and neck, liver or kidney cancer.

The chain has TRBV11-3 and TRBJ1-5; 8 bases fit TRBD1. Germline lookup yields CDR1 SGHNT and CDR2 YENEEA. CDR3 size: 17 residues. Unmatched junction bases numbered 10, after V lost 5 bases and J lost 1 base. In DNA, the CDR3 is TGTGCCAGCAGCCCAAGGACAGGGAAGGAGAGCAATCAGCCCCAGCATTTT. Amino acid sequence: CASSPRTGKESNQPQHF. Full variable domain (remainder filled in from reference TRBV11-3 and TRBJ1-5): EAGVVQSPRYKIIEKKQPVAFWCNPISGHNTLYWYLQNLGQGPELLIRYENEEAVDDSQLPKDRFSAERLKGVDSTLKIQPAELGDSAVYLCASSPRTGKESNQPQHFGDGTRLSIL.

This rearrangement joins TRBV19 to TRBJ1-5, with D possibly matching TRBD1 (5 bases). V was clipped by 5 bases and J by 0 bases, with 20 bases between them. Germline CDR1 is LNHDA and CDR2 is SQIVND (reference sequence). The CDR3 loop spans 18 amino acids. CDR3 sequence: CASSPMSRQLFSNQPQHF. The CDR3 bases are TGTGCCAGTAGTCCGATGAGCAGACAGCTTTTTAGCAATCAGCCCCAGCATTTT.

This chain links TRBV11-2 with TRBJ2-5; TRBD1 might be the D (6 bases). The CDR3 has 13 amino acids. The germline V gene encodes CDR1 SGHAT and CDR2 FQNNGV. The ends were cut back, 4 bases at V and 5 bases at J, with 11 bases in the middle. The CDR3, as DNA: TGTGCCAGCAGCTGGGACATTGATGAGACCCAGTACTTC. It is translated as CASSWDIDETQYF.

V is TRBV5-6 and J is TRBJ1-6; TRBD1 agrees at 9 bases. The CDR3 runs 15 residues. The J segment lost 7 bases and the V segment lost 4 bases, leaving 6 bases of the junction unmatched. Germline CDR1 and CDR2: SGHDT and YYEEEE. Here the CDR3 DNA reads TGTGCCAGCAGCGGAAACAGGGGGCGAAATTCACCCCTCCACTTT. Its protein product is CASSGNRGRNSPLHF.

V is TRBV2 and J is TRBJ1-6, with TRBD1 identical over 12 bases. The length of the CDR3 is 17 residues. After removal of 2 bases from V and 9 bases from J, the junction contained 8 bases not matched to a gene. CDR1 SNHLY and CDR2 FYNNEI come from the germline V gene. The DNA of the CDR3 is TGTGCCAGCAGTGAAATGTTTCCGGGACAGGGGGCTTCACCCCTCCACTTT. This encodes CASSEMFPGQGASPLHF.

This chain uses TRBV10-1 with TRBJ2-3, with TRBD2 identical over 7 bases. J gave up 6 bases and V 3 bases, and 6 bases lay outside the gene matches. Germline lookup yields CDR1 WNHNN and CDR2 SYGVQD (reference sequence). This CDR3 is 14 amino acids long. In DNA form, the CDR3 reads TGCGCCAGCAGTGATCGGAGCGGGACGGATACGCAGTATTTT. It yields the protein CASSDRSGTDTQYF.

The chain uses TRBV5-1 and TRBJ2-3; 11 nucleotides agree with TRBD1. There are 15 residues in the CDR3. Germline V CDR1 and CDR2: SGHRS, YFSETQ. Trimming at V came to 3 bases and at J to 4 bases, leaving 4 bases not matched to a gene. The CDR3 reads CASSSPGQGADTQYF. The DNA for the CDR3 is TGCGCCAGCAGCTCGCCGGGACAGGGGGCAGATACGCAGTATTTT.

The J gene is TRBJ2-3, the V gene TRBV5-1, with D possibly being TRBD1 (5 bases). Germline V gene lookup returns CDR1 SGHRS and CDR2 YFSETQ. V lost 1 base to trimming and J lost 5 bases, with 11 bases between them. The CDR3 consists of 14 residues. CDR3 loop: CASSLQGQGDTQYF. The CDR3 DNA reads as TGCGCCAGCAGCTTGCAGGGCCAGGGAGATACGCAGTATTTT.

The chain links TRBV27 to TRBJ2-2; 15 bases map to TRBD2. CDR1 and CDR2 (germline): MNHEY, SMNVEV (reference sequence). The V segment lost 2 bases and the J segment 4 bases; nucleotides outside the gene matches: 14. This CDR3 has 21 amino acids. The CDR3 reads CASSLRWGTSGRPDFTGELFF. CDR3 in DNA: TGTGCCAGCAGTTTACGGTGGGGGACTAGCGGGAGGCCTGACTTCACCGGGGAGCTGTTTTTT.

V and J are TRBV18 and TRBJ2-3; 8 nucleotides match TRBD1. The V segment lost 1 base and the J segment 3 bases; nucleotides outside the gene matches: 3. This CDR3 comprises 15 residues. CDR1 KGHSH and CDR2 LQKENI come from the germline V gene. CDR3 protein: CASSPRTGLTDTQYF. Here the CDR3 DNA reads TGTGCCAGCTCACCACGGACAGGGCTGACAGATACGCAGTATTTT.

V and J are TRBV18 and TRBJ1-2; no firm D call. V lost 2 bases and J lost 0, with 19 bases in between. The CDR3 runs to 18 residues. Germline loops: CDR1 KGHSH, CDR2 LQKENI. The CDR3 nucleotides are TGTGCCAGCTCACCAGACCCACCTGGCAGTTTAGCTAACTATGGCTACACCTTC. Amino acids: CASSPDPPGSLANYGYTF.

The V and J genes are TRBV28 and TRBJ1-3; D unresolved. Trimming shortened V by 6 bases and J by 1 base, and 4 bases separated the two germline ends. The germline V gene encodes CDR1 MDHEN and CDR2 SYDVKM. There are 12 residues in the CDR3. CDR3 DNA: TGTGCCAGCAGATCTTCTGGAAACACCATATATTTT. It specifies CASRSSGNTIYF.

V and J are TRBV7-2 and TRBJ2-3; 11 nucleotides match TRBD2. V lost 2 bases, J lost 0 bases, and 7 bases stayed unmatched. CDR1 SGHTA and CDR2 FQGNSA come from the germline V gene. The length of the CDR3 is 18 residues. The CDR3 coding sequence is TGTGCCAGCAGCTTATACTCCCGGACTAGCGGGAGCACAGATACGCAGTATTTT. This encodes CASSLYSRTSGSTDTQYF.

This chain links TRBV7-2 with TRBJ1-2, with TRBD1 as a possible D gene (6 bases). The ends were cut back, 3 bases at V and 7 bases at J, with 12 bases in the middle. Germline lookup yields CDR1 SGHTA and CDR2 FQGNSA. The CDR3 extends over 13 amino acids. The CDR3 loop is CASSFGGGGGYTF. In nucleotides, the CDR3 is TGTGCCAGCAGCTTCGGGGGAGGGGGTGGCTACACCTTC.

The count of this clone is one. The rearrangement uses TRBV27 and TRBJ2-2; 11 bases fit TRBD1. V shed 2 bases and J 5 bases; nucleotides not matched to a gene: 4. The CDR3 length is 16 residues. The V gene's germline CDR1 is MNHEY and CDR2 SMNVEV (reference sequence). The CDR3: CASSLRGTGGTGELFF. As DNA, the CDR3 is TGTGCCAGCAGTTTACGCGGGACAGGGGGAACCGGGGAGCTGTTTTTT.

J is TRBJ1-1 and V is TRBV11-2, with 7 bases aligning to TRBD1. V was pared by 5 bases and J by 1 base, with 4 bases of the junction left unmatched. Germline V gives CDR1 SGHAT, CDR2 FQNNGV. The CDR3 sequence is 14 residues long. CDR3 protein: CASSPRTGNTEAFF. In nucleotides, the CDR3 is TGTGCCAGCAGCCCCAGGACAGGGAACACTGAAGCTTTCTTT. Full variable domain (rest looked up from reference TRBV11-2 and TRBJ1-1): EAGVAQSPRYKIIEKRQSVAFWCNPISGHATLYWYQQILGQGPKLLIQFQNNGVVDDSQLPKDRFSAERLKGVDSTLKIQPAKLEDSAVYLCASSPRTGNTEAFFGQGTRLTVV.

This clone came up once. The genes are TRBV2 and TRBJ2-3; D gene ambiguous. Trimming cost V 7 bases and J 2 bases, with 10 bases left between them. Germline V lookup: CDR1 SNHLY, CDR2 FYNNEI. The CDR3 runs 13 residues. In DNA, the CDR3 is TGTGCCAGCACCGAAGGTTTCACAGATACGCAGTATTTT. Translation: CASTEGFTDTQYF.

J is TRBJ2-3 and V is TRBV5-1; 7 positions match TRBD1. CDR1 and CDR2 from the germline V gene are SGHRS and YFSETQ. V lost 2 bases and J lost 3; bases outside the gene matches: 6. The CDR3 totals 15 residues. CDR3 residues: CASSLNRDSTDTQYF. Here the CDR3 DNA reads TGCGCCAGCAGCTTAAACCGGGACAGTACAGATACGCAGTATTTT.

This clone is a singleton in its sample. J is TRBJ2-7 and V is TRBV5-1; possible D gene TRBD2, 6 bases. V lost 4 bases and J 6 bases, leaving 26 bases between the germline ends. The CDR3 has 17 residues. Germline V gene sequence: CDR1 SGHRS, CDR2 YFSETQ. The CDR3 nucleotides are TGCGCCAGCAGCCTAAAACGGGGGACCACCCCTGGGGGCGAGCAGTACTTC. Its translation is CASSLKRGTTPGGEQYF.